The 10 T cell receptor beta chains below all came from one sample that was sequenced in a study of T cells after yellow fever vaccination. Via MiXCR, TCRdb re-called the 5' RACE reads, giving one row per CDR3 protein. Altogether 100,000 to 150,000 distinct CDR3 sequences are present, roughly 15% being singletons, with the ten largest covering approximately 39%. The sequences come from CD8+ T cells sorted from PBMCs, collected 5 days after the yellow fever booster vaccination. These receptors came from a young man who received the YFV17D yellow fever vaccine.

This clonotype was observed many times. This chain joins TRBV7-9 and TRBJ1-2; TRBD1 matches at 12 bases. The V gene end was trimmed by 5 bases and the J gene end by 2 bases; junction bases not matched to a gene: 3. The CDR3 contains 15 residues. Germline V gene sequence: CDR1 SEHNR, CDR2 FQNEAQ (reference sequence). CDR3 in amino acids: CASSEGTGGNYGYTF. The CDR3 region has the DNA TGTGCCAGCAGCGAAGGGACAGGGGGCAACTATGGCTACACCTTC.

This chain joins TRBV4-1 and TRBJ1-1, with 9 bases identical to TRBD1. CDR3 length equals 13 residues. The V gene end was trimmed by 5 bases and the J gene end by 7 bases; junction bases not matched to a gene: 5. Looked up from germline, CDR1 is MGHRA and CDR2 is YSYEKL. CDR3 in amino acids: CASSTQGAVEAFF. CDR3 sequence (DNA): TGCGCCAGCAGCACACAGGGGGCGGTTGAAGCTTTCTTT.

V gene TRBV9 combines with J gene TRBJ2-1; a possible D gene is TRBD1 (8 bases). Trimming removed 3 bases at V and 5 bases at J, with 15 bases between. Germline values: CDR1 SGDLS, CDR2 YYNGEE. The CDR3 totals 15 residues. In DNA, the CDR3 is TGTGCCAGCAGCGCAGCGGGACAGGCTAACAATGAGCAGTTCTTC. Amino acid sequence: CASSAAGQANNEQFF.

V and J are TRBV21-1 and TRBJ2-7; the table assigns TRBD1, which was not confirmed against the DNA. TRBV21-1 is termed a pseudogene. This CDR3 has 15 residues. The CDR3 DNA reads as TGTGCCAGCAGCAAAGTTTGGGCAGGGGTTGGCGAGCAGTACGTC. Its protein product is CASSKVWAGVGEQYV.

Only a few counts were recorded for this clonotype. CDR3 nucleotides: TGTGCTAGTGGTTTGGTAAGCGACGCCTCACCCACTGAAGCTTTCTTT. This sequence encodes CASGLVSDASPTEAFF. V and J are TRBV12-5 and TRBJ1-1; no reliable D call. Germline V gene data show CDR1 as LGHNT and CDR2 as FRNRAP. The CDR3 has 16 amino acids. Trimming removed 0 bases at V and 4 bases at J, with 15 bases between.

V is TRBV7-9 and J is TRBJ1-1; the D gene is possibly TRBD1 (6 bases). This CDR3 has 14 residues. Trimming took off 5 bases at V and 0 bases at J, with 10 bases between the two ends. The germline CDR1 and CDR2 sequences are SEHNR and FQNEAQ (reference sequence). The CDR3 DNA is TGTGCCAGCAGCCGGGGGGGCATGAACACTGAAGCTTTCTTT. Translated, it gives CASSRGGMNTEAFF.

Only a few counts were recorded for this clonotype. The chain has TRBV4-1 and TRBJ1-2; 7 bases line up with TRBD1. The V gene's germline CDR1 is MGHRA and CDR2 YSYEKL. V was clipped by 4 bases and J by 3 bases; unmatched bases: 11. This CDR3 region has 16 residues. CDR3 coding DNA: TGCGCCAGCAGCCGAGAGCTCCGGGACAGAGACTATGGCTACACCTTC. Translating it yields CASSRELRDRDYGYTF.

This clonotype was seen ten or more times. J is TRBJ2-5 and V is TRBV12-3 or TRBV12-4, with D possibly being TRBD1 (6 bases). This CDR3 has 14 amino acids. The V end was cut by 3 bases, the J end by 2 bases, with 10 bases between. The CDR3 DNA reads as TGTGCCAGCAGTTTTGGGACACTTCAAGAGACCCAGTACTTC. Its translation: CASSFGTLQETQYF.

The sample holds a few counts of this clonotype. This chain uses TRBV29-1 with TRBJ2-1; D is unresolved. The CDR3 contains 13 residues. V lost 4 bases and J 5 bases, leaving 12 bases between the germline ends. CDR1 is SQVTM and CDR2 is ANQGSEA in the germline V gene. CDR3 protein: CSVVTGGNNEQFF. The DNA for the CDR3 is TGCAGCGTTGTAACCGGTGGCAACAATGAGCAGTTCTTC.

The chain is built from TRBV12-3 or TRBV12-4 and TRBJ2-1; a possible D gene is TRBD1 (5 bases). Trimming stripped 5 bases from V and 9 bases from J, with 17 bases between. The CDR3 runs 14 residues. CDR3 sequence: CASSHTQVGPEQFF. For the CDR3, the DNA is TGTGCCAGCAGTCATACGCAAGTGGGGCCTGAGCAGTTCTTC.